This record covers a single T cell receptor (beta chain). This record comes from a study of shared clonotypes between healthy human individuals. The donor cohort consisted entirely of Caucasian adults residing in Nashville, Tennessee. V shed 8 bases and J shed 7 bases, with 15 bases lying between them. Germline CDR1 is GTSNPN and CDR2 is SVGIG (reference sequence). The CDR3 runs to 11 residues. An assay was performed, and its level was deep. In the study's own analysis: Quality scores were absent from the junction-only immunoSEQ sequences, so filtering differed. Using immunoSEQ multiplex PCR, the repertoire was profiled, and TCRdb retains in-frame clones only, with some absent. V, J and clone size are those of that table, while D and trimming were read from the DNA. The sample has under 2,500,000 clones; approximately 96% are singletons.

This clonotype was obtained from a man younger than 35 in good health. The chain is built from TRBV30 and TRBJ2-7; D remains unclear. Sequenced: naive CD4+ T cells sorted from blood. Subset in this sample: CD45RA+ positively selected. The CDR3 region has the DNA TGTGCCGCCCAGTCGAGTGGGGAGCAGTACTTC. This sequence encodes CAAQSSGEQYF.